These 14 T cell receptor beta chains originate from one sample sequenced in a study of response to subunit inactivated influenza vaccine. TCRdb independently ran MiXCR on the RT-PCR reads; one entry per CDR3 protein. The sample has under 200,000 distinct CDR3 sequences, 11% seen once. Here the sequenced sample was non-naive T cells sorted from PBMCs, taken more than 35 days after vaccination. These receptors originate from a man aged 50 or older who received an inactivated influenza vaccine.

The chain links TRBV11-2 to TRBJ2-7, with D hard to call. V was pared by 1 base and J by 3 bases, with 10 bases between. CDR3 length: 14 amino acids. Germline V lookup: CDR1 SGHAT, CDR2 FQNNGV. DNA for the CDR3: TGTGCCAGCAGCTTAGCCTTCCCTTACTACGAGCAGTACTTC. This translates into CASSLAFPYYEQYF.

V is TRBV20-1 and J is TRBJ2-7; D possibly corresponds to TRBD1 (6 bases). Trimming took off 1 base at V and 2 bases at J, with 12 bases between the two ends. CDR1 and CDR2 (germline): DFQATT, SNEGSKA (reference sequence). The CDR3 is 14 residues long. CDR3 sequence: CSARVQTGTYEQYF. In nucleotides, the CDR3 is TGCAGTGCTAGAGTACAAACAGGGACCTACGAGCAGTACTTC.

The rearrangement joins TRBV7-2 to TRBJ2-7; D possibly matches TRBD1 or TRBD2 (7 bases each). The CDR3 consists of 15 residues. V lost 5 bases, J lost 2 bases, and 16 bases lay in between. Germline lookup yields CDR1 SGHTA and CDR2 FQGNSA. The CDR3 DNA reads TGTGCCAGCAGCACCCTACAGGGGAGGGCCTACGAGCAGTACTTC. Protein sequence: CASSTLQGRAYEQYF.

In its sample, this clonotype was seen a few times. V is TRBV6-1 and J is TRBJ2-5; 10 nucleotides align to TRBD2. Trimming cost V 6 bases and J 4 bases; bases outside gene matches: 5. CDR3 length equals 14 residues. Per germline, CDR1 MNHNS and CDR2 SASEGT. The CDR3 bases are TGTGCCAGCAGCCCCCGGACTAGCGGAGAGACCCAGTACTTC. It is translated as CASSPRTSGETQYF.

The rearrangement joins TRBV6-1 to TRBJ2-1; TRBD2 matches at 16 bases. CDR1 and CDR2 (germline): MNHNS, SASEGT. Trimming cost V 7 bases and J 0 bases; bases outside gene matches: 12. The CDR3 consists of 20 residues. The CDR3 DNA sequence: TGTGCCAGCATCAAGCCGCCGGGACTAGCGGGAGGGATCTCCTACAATGAGCAGTTCTTC. This sequence encodes CASIKPPGLAGGISYNEQFF.

The V and J genes are TRBV2 and TRBJ2-1; maybe TRBD1 (7 bases). The CDR3 spans 15 residues. The V end lost 0 bases, the J end lost 7 bases, and 13 bases lay between the germline ends. Looked up from germline, CDR1 is SNHLY and CDR2 is FYNNEI. The CDR3 sequence is CASSEARAGGNEQFF. CDR3 DNA: TGTGCCAGCAGTGAAGCGCGGGCAGGGGGGAATGAGCAGTTCTTC. The complete variable domain, with remaining parts taken from reference TRBV2 and TRBJ2-1, reads EPEVTQTPSHQVTQMGQEVILRCVPISNHLYFYWYRQILGQKVEFLVSFYNNEISEKSEIFDDQFSVERPDGSNFTLKIRSTKLEDSAMYFCASSEARAGGNEQFFGPGTRLTVL.

This chain joins TRBV28 and TRBJ2-2; D is undetermined. Germline CDR1 and CDR2: MDHEN and SYDVKM. This CDR3 region has 15 residues. Trimming stripped 4 bases from V and 4 bases from J, with 13 bases between. CDR3: CASSSPDPSTGELFF. DNA for the CDR3: TGTGCCAGCAGTTCCCCGGACCCTTCCACCGGGGAGCTGTTTTTT.

The chain combines TRBV20-1 with TRBJ2-7; 9 nucleotides line up with TRBD1. The CDR3 contains 13 residues. Germline V gene sequence: CDR1 DFQATT, CDR2 SNEGSKA (reference sequence). V dropped 5 bases and J dropped 4; count of bases not matched to a gene: 6. CDR3 in amino acids: CSAPTGGGYEQYF. CDR3 DNA: TGCAGTGCTCCGACAGGGGGTGGATACGAGCAGTACTTC.

V and J are TRBV5-6 and TRBJ2-1, with TRBD2 identical over 16 bases. Germline assignment: CDR1 SGHDT and CDR2 YYEEEE. Trimming at V came to 4 bases and at J to 7 bases, leaving 14 bases not matched to a gene. The CDR3 is made up of 19 amino acids. This CDR3 is CASSKPPGLAGGKRNEQFF. CDR3 sequence (DNA): TGTGCCAGCAGCAAGCCCCCGGGACTAGCGGGGGGGAAAAGGAATGAGCAGTTCTTC.

This clonotype was counted a few times. The chain uses TRBV6-1 and TRBJ2-7, with a weak D call TRBD2 (5 bases). Germline CDR1 is MNHNS and CDR2 is SASEGT. The CDR3 covers 13 residues. V was cut by 9 bases and J by 7 bases, with 19 bases left in between. DNA of the CDR3: TGTGCCAGTCACGAAGAGATCTCGGGGGAGCAGTACTTC. The encoded protein is CASHEEISGEQYF.

There are many counts of this clonotype. The genes are TRBV20-1 and TRBJ2-1, with a possible D match to TRBD1 (6 bases). Germline values: CDR1 DFQATT, CDR2 SNEGSKA (reference sequence). Trimming shortened V by 5 bases and J by 5 bases, and 13 bases separated the two germline ends. The CDR3 is 13 residues long. CDR3 amino acids: CSARPTGNNEQFF. CDR3 DNA sequence: TGCAGTGCTCGCCCCACAGGGAACAATGAGCAGTTCTTC.

This clonotype appeared many times. This chain uses TRBV20-1 with TRBJ2-1, with 11 bases that match TRBD2. The junction had 2 bases not matched to a gene; V was cut back by 3 bases and J by 4 bases. Germline CDR1 reads DFQATT; CDR2 reads SNEGSKA (reference sequence). This CDR3 is 14 amino acids long. The CDR3 DNA is TGCAGTGCTAGGGGACTAGCGGCTTACAATGAGCAGTTCTTC. Amino acid sequence: CSARGLAAYNEQFF.

This clonotype was found many times. This sequence joins TRBV20-1 and TRBJ2-1; 8 bases agree with TRBD2. The CDR3 sequence is 12 residues long. The ends lost 3 bases at V and 9 bases at J; junction bases unmatched: 4. Looked up from germline, CDR1 is DFQATT and CDR2 is SNEGSKA (reference sequence). CDR3 DNA: TGCAGTGCTAGCGGGGGGGGTCGTGAGCAGTTCTTC. Amino acids: CSASGGGREQFF.

This clonotype was picked up a small number of times. CDR3 nucleotide sequence: TGTGCCAGCAGCCAAGCGGGAGGACCGGTAGATACGCAGTATTTT. It translates to CASSQAGGPVDTQYF. The chain recombines TRBV3-1 with TRBJ2-3; 7 bases map to TRBD2. Germline CDR1 is LGHDT and CDR2 is YNNKEL (reference sequence). Germline trimming cut 1 base from V and 5 bases from J; bases unmatched to any gene: 6. The length of the CDR3 is 15 residues.